The 8 T cell receptor beta chains given below trace back to one sample, sequenced in a study of T cell changes during pregnancy in multiple sclerosis. Assay: immunoSEQ multiplex PCR; the TCRdb copy retains only in-frame clones and omits some. The sample contains approximately 130,000 clones, roughly 97% of which appear only once. Material: peripheral blood, obtained after pregnancy. These receptor sequences come from a female donor with multiple sclerosis, enrolled in a pregnancy study.

The V call is TRBV13, the J call TRBJ1-2; TRBD1 matches 9 bases. This CDR3 is built from 14 residues. V trimming: 5 bases; J trimming: 4 bases; junction bases outside the gene matches: 5. Germline V CDR1 and CDR2: PRHDT, FYEKMQ (reference sequence). CDR3 coding DNA: TGTGCCAGCAGCCCGGGACAGGGACCCTATGGCTACACCTTC. The encoded protein is CASSPGQGPYGYTF. Supplemented by reference TRBV13 and TRBJ1-2, the full variable domain reads AAGVIQSPRHLIKEKRETATLKCYPIPRHDTVYWYQQGPGQDPQFLISFYEKMQSDKGSIPDRFSAQQFSDYHSELNMSSLELGDSALYFCASSPGQGPYGYTFGSGTRLTVV.

The chain employs TRBV5-1 and TRBJ2-2; D unresolved. CDR3 size: 15 residues. CDR1 is SGHRS and CDR2 is YFSETQ in the germline V gene. V was pared by 2 bases and J by 2 bases, with 10 bases between. CDR3: CASSFSVFNTGELFF. The CDR3 nucleotides read TGCGCCAGCAGCTTTTCCGTATTTAACACCGGGGAGCTGTTTTTT.

The chain is built from TRBV5-4 and TRBJ2-7, with TRBD2 matching over 8 bases. This CDR3 has 15 residues. With 0 bases clipped from V and 6 bases from J, the junction kept 8 bases outside the gene matches. Germline V lookup: CDR1 SGHNT, CDR2 YYREEE (reference sequence). Here the CDR3 reads CASSLEAGGLSEQYF. The CDR3 DNA reads as TGTGCCAGCAGCTTGGAGGCGGGAGGCCTCTCCGAGCAGTACTTC.

The chain couples TRBV28 to TRBJ1-4; no reliable D call. Trimming removed 5 bases from V and 5 bases from J, with 18 bases in between. This CDR3 has 16 residues. Germline V gene data show CDR1 as MDHEN and CDR2 as SYDVKM. This CDR3 is CASSTPLSRVNEKLFF. DNA for the CDR3: TGTGCCAGCAGTACCCCTTTATCGCGGGTGAATGAAAAACTGTTTTTT.

The rearrangement links TRBV7-9 to TRBJ1-1; a possible D gene is TRBD1 (5 bases). Germline V gene data show CDR1 as SEHNR and CDR2 as FQNEAQ (reference sequence). This CDR3 contains 17 residues. Trimming removed 2 bases at V and 2 bases at J, with 18 bases between. The CDR3 protein is CASSLMGGAVGNTEAFF. The CDR3 DNA follows: TGTGCCAGCAGCTTAATGGGAGGGGCGGTAGGAAACACTGAAGCTTTCTTT.

The rearrangement links TRBV27 to TRBJ2-7; D is perhaps TRBD1 (6 bases). Per germline, CDR1 MNHEY and CDR2 SMNVEV (reference sequence). The CDR3 totals 14 residues. V was pared by 4 bases and J by 9 bases, with 19 bases between. The CDR3 sequence: CASSSSTGSLWQYF. For the CDR3, the DNA is TGTGCCAGCAGTTCCTCGACAGGTAGTTTATGGCAGTACTTC.

The V and J genes are TRBV28 and TRBJ1-5, with no clear D. There are 16 residues in the CDR3. Germline CDR1 MDHEN, CDR2 SYDVKM. V was pared by 2 bases and J by 4 bases, with 15 bases between. The CDR3 loop is CASSLRVGPGNQPQHF. Here the CDR3 DNA reads TGTGCCAGCAGTTTAAGGGTAGGTCCGGGGAATCAGCCCCAGCATTTT.

The chain uses TRBV2 and TRBJ2-7; TRBD2 agrees at 9 bases. With 6 bases clipped from V and 3 bases from J, the junction kept 12 bases outside the gene matches. The CDR3 loop spans 16 amino acids. The germline gives CDR1 SNHLY, CDR2 FYNNEI. In DNA, the CDR3 is TGTGCCAGCAGAGGGGGAGCTAGCGGGATCAACTACGAGCAGTACTTC. Translated: CASRGGASGINYEQYF.